The 21 T cell receptor beta chains in this list originate from one sample, sequenced in a study of cytomegalovirus exposure and HLA in healthy donors. The PCR made use of 60 Vbeta and 13 Jbeta primers. Sequencing used immunoSEQ multiplex PCR; TCRdb keeps in-frame clones, though not all of them. The table has about 59,000 clones, about 80% seen once. Source material: PBMCs. The receptors derive from a woman aged 40 to 55 in good health and CMV-seronegative.

The chain has TRBV9 and TRBJ2-2, with D possibly being TRBD2 (6 bases). The CDR3 is 15 residues long. V lost 3 bases, J lost 7 bases, and 16 bases lay in between. Per germline, CDR1 SGDLS and CDR2 YYNGEE. CDR3 residues: CASSDHGTPSGELFF. In nucleotides, the CDR3 is TGTGCCAGCAGCGACCACGGGACTCCTAGCGGGGAGCTGTTTTTT.

This clone was observed a single time. The chain combines TRBV2 with TRBJ2-3; 11 bases line up with TRBD1. Germline values: CDR1 SNHLY, CDR2 FYNNEI. The CDR3 runs 14 residues. Trimming took 3 bases from V and 5 from J; bases not matched to a gene: 1. DNA of the CDR3: TGTGCCAGCAGTGAGGACAGGGGGCTAGATACGCAGTATTTT. Translated, it gives CASSEDRGLDTQYF. Filled out from reference TRBV2 and TRBJ2-3, the complete variable domain reads EPEVTQTPSHQVTQMGQEVILRCVPISNHLYFYWYRQILGQKVEFLVSFYNNEISEKSEIFDDQFSVERPDGSNFTLKIRSTKLEDSAMYFCASSEDRGLDTQYFGPGTRLTVL.

The CDR3 bases are TGCGCCAGCAGCCCGGGACAGGGGGCGCTTGGCTACACCTTC. This sequence encodes CASSPGQGALGYTF. The chain employs TRBV4-1 and TRBJ1-2; 12 nucleotides agree with TRBD1. The V and J ends lost 4 bases and 7 bases, in that order; junction bases with no gene match: 4. CDR1 is MGHRA and CDR2 is YSYEKL in the germline V gene. The CDR3 length is 14 residues.

This clone was counted a few times. This rearrangement joins TRBV15 to TRBJ2-6; D may be TRBD2 (5 bases). The ends were cut back, 3 bases at V and 0 bases at J, with 6 bases in the middle. Germline V gene data show CDR1 as LNHNV and CDR2 as YYDKDF (reference sequence). The CDR3 is made up of 15 amino acids. CDR3 sequence (DNA): TGTGCCACCAGCAGCGGGAACTCTGGGGCCAACGTCCTGACTTTC. Residues: CATSSGNSGANVLTF.

V gene TRBV28 combines with J gene TRBJ1-3; the D gene is possibly TRBD1 (5 bases). Germline V gene lookup returns CDR1 MDHEN and CDR2 SYDVKM. Trimming shortened V by 5 bases and J by 4 bases, and 21 bases separated the two germline ends. The CDR3 runs 17 residues. The CDR3 loop is CASSPIPQGLAGNTIYF. The CDR3, as DNA: TGTGCCAGCAGTCCCATTCCCCAGGGCCTCGCCGGAAACACCATATATTTT. Looking up the rest from reference TRBV28 and TRBJ1-3 gives the full variable domain: DVKVTQSSRYLVKRTGEKVFLECVQDMDHENMFWYRQDPGLGLRLIYFSYDVKMKEKGDIPEGYSVSREKKERFSLILESASTNQTSMYLCASSPIPQGLAGNTIYFGEGSWLTVV.

V and J are TRBV19 and TRBJ1-1, with TRBD1 matching 8 bases. Germline V lookup: CDR1 LNHDA, CDR2 SQIVND (reference sequence). V was pared by 5 bases and J by 5 bases, with 13 bases of the junction left unmatched. The length of the CDR3 is 16 residues. CDR3 sequence: CASSLFGTGGRTEAFF. CDR3 DNA: TGTGCCAGTAGTCTATTCGGTACAGGGGGAAGAACTGAAGCTTTCTTT.

This CDR3 reads CASSFLEQAFYEQYF. CDR3 sequence (DNA): TGTGCCAGCAGTTTTCTAGAACAGGCCTTCTACGAGCAGTACTTC. The chain combines TRBV28 with TRBJ2-7; D possibly corresponds to TRBD1 (5 bases). The CDR3 consists of 15 residues. CDR1 is MDHEN, CDR2 SYDVKM, per germline. V was clipped by 3 bases and J by 3 bases, with 15 bases between them.

The chain couples TRBV28 to TRBJ1-1; D is unclear. Trimming stripped 6 bases from V and 7 bases from J, with 9 bases between. The V gene's germline CDR1 is MDHEN and CDR2 SYDVKM. The CDR3 runs to 11 residues. The CDR3 coding sequence is TGTGCCAGCAGAAATCAGCGTGAAGCTTTCTTT. It yields the protein CASRNQREAFF.

This chain links TRBV28 with TRBJ1-1; a possible D gene is TRBD1 (5 bases). Trimming took 6 bases from V and 8 from J, leaving 13 bases between them. CDR1 and CDR2 (germline): MDHEN, SYDVKM. This CDR3 has 12 residues. CDR3 DNA: TGTGCCAGCAGATTAAGTTCAGGGGAAGCTTTCTTT. Translating it yields CASRLSSGEAFF. The variable domain in full, completed from reference TRBV28 and TRBJ1-1, reads DVKVTQSSRYLVKRTGEKVFLECVQDMDHENMFWYRQDPGLGLRLIYFSYDVKMKEKGDIPEGYSVSREKKERFSLILESASTNQTSMYLCASRLSSGEAFFGQGTRLTVV.

This clone was detected a few times. The V and J genes are TRBV6-1 and TRBJ2-7; 10 bases agree with TRBD2. In germline, CDR1 is MNHNS, CDR2 SASEGT. The CDR3 consists of 15 residues. V lost 1 base, J lost 5 bases, and 5 bases stayed unmatched. The chain's CDR3 is CASSEEASGSDEQYF. The CDR3 region has the DNA TGTGCCAGCAGTGAAGAGGCTAGCGGGAGCGACGAGCAGTACTTC.

The CDR3 region is CASSQGRGEPKNIQYF. The CDR3 nucleotides read TGTGCCAGCAGCCAAGGCCGCGGGGAACCCAAAAACATTCAGTACTTC. The rearrangement joins TRBV4-2 to TRBJ2-4; D may be TRBD2 (6 bases). V lost 1 base to trimming and J lost 2 bases, with 12 bases between them. CDR1 and CDR2 (germline): LGHNA, YNFKEQ. CDR3 length equals 16 residues.

The rearrangement joins TRBV7-9 to TRBJ1-4; D unresolved. The V gene's germline CDR1 is SEHNR and CDR2 FQNEAQ (reference sequence). Trimming cost V 3 bases and J 0 bases, with 8 bases left between them. CDR3 length: 15 amino acids. The CDR3 protein is CASSLAGATNEKLFF. The CDR3 coding sequence is TGTGCCAGCAGCTTGGCGGGTGCAACTAATGAAAAACTGTTTTTT.

This clone has only a few counts. The chain carries TRBV5-1 and TRBJ1-1; TRBD1 is a possible D gene (5 bases). The germline V gene encodes CDR1 SGHRS and CDR2 YFSETQ. The V gene lost 5 bases and the J gene lost 3 bases, with 23 bases spanning the gap. The CDR3 consists of 17 residues. The CDR3 loop is CASRTGTFLSVHTEAFF. The CDR3, as DNA: TGCGCCAGCAGAACCGGGACTTTCCTTTCAGTTCACACTGAAGCTTTCTTT.

The V and J genes are TRBV10-3 and TRBJ2-7, with a weak D call TRBD1 (5 bases). The germline V gene has CDR1 ENHRY and CDR2 SYGVKD. With 0 bases removed from V and 2 bases from J, the gap between germline ends came to 8 bases. The CDR3 covers 14 residues. The CDR3: CAISESPGTYEQYF. CDR3 nucleotide sequence: TGTGCCATCAGTGAGTCCCCAGGGACCTACGAGCAGTACTTC.

The CDR3 is CASSLVRVTETQYF. The CDR3 DNA reads TGTGCCAGCAGCTTAGTGCGGGTTACGGAGACCCAGTACTTC. The chain has TRBV7-6 and TRBJ2-5; TRBD2 is a possible D gene (5 bases). CDR3 length: 14 residues. The germline V gene encodes CDR1 SGHVS and CDR2 FNYEAQ. The V gene lost 1 base and the J gene lost 5 bases, with 11 bases spanning the gap.

CDR3 nucleotide sequence: TGCGCCAGCAGCTTAAGCGGGACCTACAATGAGCAGTTCTTC. This encodes CASSLSGTYNEQFF. The chain uses TRBV5-1 and TRBJ2-1; TRBD2 aligns across 7 bases. In germline, CDR1 is SGHRS, CDR2 YFSETQ. CDR3 length: 14 residues. V was clipped by 2 bases and J by 2 bases; unmatched bases: 1.

The chain combines TRBV13 with TRBJ2-1; TRBD2 matches at 14 bases. Germline-derived CDR1 and CDR2 are PRHDT and FYEKMQ (reference sequence). The V and J ends lost 5 bases and 4 bases, in that order; junction bases with no gene match: 7. This CDR3 is built from 17 residues. CDR3 nucleotides: TGTGCCAGCAGCGAGACTAGCGGGAGGGAGGGGTACAATGAGCAGTTCTTC. The encoded protein is CASSETSGREGYNEQFF.

This clone occurred a few times. The rearrangement links TRBV4-2 to TRBJ2-5, with a weak D call TRBD1 (6 bases). CDR3 length: 16 residues. V was shortened by 0 bases and J by 4 bases, with 15 bases between the two germline ends. The germline V gene encodes CDR1 LGHNA and CDR2 YNFKEQ. The chain's CDR3 is CASSQDEALGGETQYF. CDR3 in DNA: TGTGCCAGCAGCCAAGATGAGGCCCTAGGGGGAGAGACCCAGTACTTC.

This chain uses TRBV9 with TRBJ2-7, with 7 bases aligning to TRBD1. V gave up 4 bases and J gave up 3 bases; unmatched junction bases: 13. The CDR3 loop spans 16 amino acids. The germline CDR1 and CDR2 sequences are SGDLS and YYNGEE. The CDR3 sequence: CASSSQGSPAIYEQYF. The CDR3 DNA reads as TGTGCCAGCAGCTCACAGGGGTCCCCGGCCATCTACGAGCAGTACTTC. Full variable domain (rest looked up from reference TRBV9 and TRBJ2-7): DSGVTQTPKHLITATGQRVTLRCSPRSGDLSVYWYQQSLDQGLQFLIQYYNGEERAKGNILERFSAQQFPDLHSELNLSSLELGDSALYFCASSSQGSPAIYEQYFGPGTRLTVT.

This clone occurred once. This chain joins TRBV5-1 and TRBJ1-1, with D maybe TRBD1 (6 bases). CDR3 size: 15 residues. V was clipped by 6 bases and J by 0 bases, with 15 bases between them. CDR1 SGHRS and CDR2 YFSETQ come from the germline V gene. The CDR3 here is CASTELQGLNTEAFF. CDR3 DNA sequence: TGCGCCAGCACCGAGTTACAGGGATTGAACACTGAAGCTTTCTTT.

This rearrangement joins TRBV4-3 to TRBJ1-4; D unresolved. The CDR3 sequence is 16 residues long. With 0 bases removed from V and 5 bases from J, the gap between germline ends came to 13 bases. Germline lookup yields CDR1 LGHNA and CDR2 YSLEER. The CDR3 loop is CASSQDRAGLNEKLFF. CDR3 DNA sequence: TGCGCCAGCAGCCAAGATCGGGCGGGTCTAAATGAAAAACTGTTTTTT.